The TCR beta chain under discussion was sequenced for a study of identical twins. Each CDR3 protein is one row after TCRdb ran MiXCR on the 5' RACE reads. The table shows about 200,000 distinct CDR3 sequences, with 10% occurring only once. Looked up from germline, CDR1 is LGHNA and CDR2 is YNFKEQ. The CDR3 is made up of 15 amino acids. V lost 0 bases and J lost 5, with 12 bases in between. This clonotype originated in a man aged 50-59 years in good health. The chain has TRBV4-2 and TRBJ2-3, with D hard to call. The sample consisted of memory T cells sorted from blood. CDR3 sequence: CASSQDVLSEDTQYF. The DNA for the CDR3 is TGTGCCAGCAGCCAAGATGTGCTATCTGAAGATACGCAGTATTTT.